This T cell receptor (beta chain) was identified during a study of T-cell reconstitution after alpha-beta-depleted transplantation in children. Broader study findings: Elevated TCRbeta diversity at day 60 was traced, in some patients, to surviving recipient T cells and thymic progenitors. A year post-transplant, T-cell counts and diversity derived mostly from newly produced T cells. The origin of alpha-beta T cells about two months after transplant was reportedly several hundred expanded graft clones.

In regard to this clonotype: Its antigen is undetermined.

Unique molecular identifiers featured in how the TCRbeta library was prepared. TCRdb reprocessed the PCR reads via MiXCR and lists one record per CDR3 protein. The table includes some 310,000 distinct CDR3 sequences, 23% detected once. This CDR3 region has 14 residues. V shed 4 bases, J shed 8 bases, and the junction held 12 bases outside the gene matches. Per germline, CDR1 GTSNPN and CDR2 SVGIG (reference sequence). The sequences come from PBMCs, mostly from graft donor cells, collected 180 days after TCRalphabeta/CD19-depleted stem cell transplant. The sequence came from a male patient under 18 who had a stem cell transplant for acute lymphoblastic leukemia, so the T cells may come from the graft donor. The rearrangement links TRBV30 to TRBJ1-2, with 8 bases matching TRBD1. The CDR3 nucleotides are TGTGCCTGGACCAAGACAGGGGTGGTCTTCGGCTACACCTTC. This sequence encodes CAWTKTGVVFGYTF.